Below are 24 T cell receptor beta chains sequenced from a single sample in a study of T-cell reconstitution after alpha-beta-depleted transplantation in children. Preparing the TCRbeta library involved the use of unique molecular identifiers. TCRdb recomputed calls from the PCR reads with MiXCR, one row per CDR3 protein. The repertoire includes about 580,000 distinct CDR3 sequences, 20% to 25% of them detected once, and roughly 13% sits in the top ten. Here the sequenced sample was PBMCs, mostly from graft donor cells, taken 360 days after TCRalphabeta/CD19-depleted stem cell transplant. Every receptor here comes from a boy under three years old who had a stem cell transplant for acute myeloid leukemia, so the T cells may come from the graft donor.

This clonotype was detected ten times or more. V is TRBV20-1 and J is TRBJ2-5, with 9 nucleotides matching TRBD1. Germline V gene sequence: CDR1 DFQATT, CDR2 SNEGSKA (reference sequence). There are 14 residues in the CDR3. J lost 4 bases, V lost 5 bases, and 8 bases had no gene match. The CDR3 loop is CSASGTGSPETQYF. CDR3 bases: TGCAGTGCTTCCGGGACAGGGAGTCCAGAGACCCAGTACTTC.

The rearrangement uses TRBV4-3 and TRBJ2-2; D gene uncertain. Per the germline V gene, CDR1 is LGHNA and CDR2 is YSLEER. This CDR3 contains 15 residues. V lost 4 bases and J 5 bases, leaving 14 bases between the germline ends. The CDR3 DNA follows: TGCGCCAGCAGCCTAGAGAAGCGAGGAACCGGGGAGCTGTTTTTT. This translates into CASSLEKRGTGELFF.

CDR3: CASSLDRASNEQFF. The CDR3, as DNA: TGTGCCAGCAGCTTGGACAGGGCGAGCAATGAGCAGTTCTTC. The chain links TRBV7-9 to TRBJ2-1; 8 bases line up with TRBD1. The CDR3 loop spans 14 amino acids. Germline-derived CDR1 and CDR2 are SEHNR and FQNEAQ (reference sequence). The trim removed 3 bases at V and 6 bases at J, leaving 4 bases unmatched.

This clonotype appeared a few times. The chain combines TRBV18 with TRBJ1-1; D uncertain. Trimming left V 6 bases short and J 3 bases short, with 17 bases between. The CDR3 sequence is 15 residues long. Germline-derived CDR1 and CDR2 are KGHSH and LQKENI. The CDR3 region is CASSPPPWRDTEAFF. CDR3 nucleotide sequence: TGTGCCAGCTCGCCCCCTCCCTGGCGGGACACTGAAGCTTTCTTT.

The CDR3 DNA reads as TGCGCCAGCAGCCAAGACAGGGGAATCTACAATGAGCAGTTCTTC. It yields the protein CASSQDRGIYNEQFF. The chain couples TRBV4-1 to TRBJ2-1; D perhaps matches TRBD1 (6 bases). The CDR3 is 15 amino acids. Germline V gives CDR1 MGHRA, CDR2 YSYEKL. V was clipped by 0 bases and J by 3 bases, with 9 bases between them.

This clonotype was picked up a small number of times. Mismatch with germline at one junction end may stem from a read error. The rearrangement uses TRBV10-1 and TRBJ1-1; weak D call: TRBD1 (6 bases). CDR3 size: 15 residues. CDR1 and CDR2 (germline): WNHNN, SYGVQD (reference sequence). Written as DNA, the CDR3 is TGCGCCAGCAGTGAGTCGGGGGCTATGAACACTGAAGTTTTCTTT. Translation: CASSESGAMNTEVFF.

This clonotype came up a few times. The CDR3 is CASSLSDRGAGELFF. CDR3 nucleotide sequence: TGTGCCAGCAGTTTAAGCGACAGGGGCGCCGGGGAGCTGTTTTTT. This chain joins TRBV12-3 or TRBV12-4 and TRBJ2-2; TRBD1 aligns across 8 bases. V dropped 2 bases and J dropped 6; count of bases not matched to a gene: 5. This CDR3 region has 15 residues.

This clonotype was counted between two and nine times. The gene calls are TRBV28 and TRBJ2-3; TRBD1 matches at 7 bases. In germline, CDR1 is MDHEN, CDR2 SYDVKM. Losses at the gene ends were 4 bases for V and 0 bases for J; bases not matched to a gene: 16. CDR3 length: 19 amino acids. The CDR3 nucleotides read TGTGCCAGCAGTTCTCACCGCGGACAGGTCGATGCTAGCACAGATACGCAGTATTTT. Translation gives CASSSHRGQVDASTDTQYF.

At least ten counts were recorded for this clonotype. This chain links TRBV28 with TRBJ2-5; D remains ambiguous. With 3 bases removed from V and 3 bases from J, the gap between germline ends came to 2 bases. The CDR3 loop spans 11 amino acids. Germline V gene data show CDR1 as MDHEN and CDR2 as SYDVKM. CDR3 DNA sequence: TGTGCCAGCAGTTTTAAAGAGACCCAGTACTTC. It yields the protein CASSFKETQYF.

The chain is built from TRBV5-1 and TRBJ1-4; no definite D call. V was cut by 8 bases and J by 7 bases, with 15 bases left in between. Per the germline V gene, CDR1 is SGHRS and CDR2 is YFSETQ. CDR3 length: 13 residues. The CDR3 bases are TGCGCCAGTACGGACGGTCGTGGTGAAAAACTGTTTTTT. Translating gives CASTDGRGEKLFF.

The chain is built from TRBV15 and TRBJ2-5; the match to TRBD2 covers 8 bases. Germline values: CDR1 LNHNV, CDR2 YYDKDF (reference sequence). The J segment lost 2 bases and the V segment lost 0 bases, leaving 11 bases of the junction unmatched. The CDR3 consists of 18 residues. The CDR3 is CATSRERVGVAGQETQYF. The CDR3 DNA follows: TGTGCCACCAGCAGAGAAAGGGTAGGAGTAGCGGGGCAAGAGACCCAGTACTTC.

The chain combines TRBV5-1 with TRBJ2-1, with 8 bases identical to TRBD2. The germline CDR1 and CDR2 sequences are SGHRS and YFSETQ. The CDR3 totals 15 residues. The V and J ends lost 0 bases and 6 bases, in that order; junction bases with no gene match: 5. CDR3 protein: CASSLAAGAGNEQFF. The CDR3 nucleotides read TGCGCCAGCAGCTTGGCAGCGGGGGCCGGCAATGAGCAGTTCTTC.

The chain carries TRBV29-1 and TRBJ1-1; no firm D call. Trimming left V 6 bases short and J 3 bases short, with 8 bases between. CDR1 and CDR2 from the germline V gene are SQVTM and ANQGSEA. The CDR3 is 11 residues long. CDR3 region: CSVEWDTEAFF. The CDR3 DNA follows: TGCAGCGTAGAATGGGACACTGAAGCTTTCTTT.

The chain is built from TRBV7-2 and TRBJ2-3; D possibly corresponds to TRBD2 (5 bases). Germline CDR1 and CDR2: SGHTA and FQGNSA. Trimming took 1 base from V and 0 from J, leaving 8 bases between them. The CDR3 runs to 15 residues. In nucleotides, the CDR3 is TGTGCCAGCAGCTTAGTAGCGAGGAGCACAGATACGCAGTATTTT. Residues: CASSLVARSTDTQYF.

This clonotype has ten or more counts. The rearrangement uses TRBV10-3 and TRBJ2-5, with D perhaps assigned TRBD1 or TRBD2 (6 bases each). The V gene lost 0 bases and the J gene lost 5 bases, with 19 bases spanning the gap. Germline CDR1 ENHRY, CDR2 SYGVKD. The CDR3 runs 17 residues. CDR3 loop: CAISESKGGLGGETQYF. In DNA, the CDR3 is TGTGCCATCAGTGAGTCGAAGGGGGGTCTTGGGGGCGAGACCCAGTACTTC.

The sample holds many counts of this clonotype. The chain couples TRBV12-3 or TRBV12-4 to TRBJ2-5; D tentatively reads TRBD1 or TRBD2 (5 bases each). The CDR3 runs to 17 residues. V gave up 6 bases and J gave up 5 bases, with 25 bases separating them. CDR3 coding DNA: TGTGCCAGCAGCATTAAGCCCCTGGAGGAGCCAGGGGAGACCCAGTACTTC. As protein: CASSIKPLEEPGETQYF.

This clonotype was detected ten times or more. The chain recombines TRBV29-1 with TRBJ2-1, with D perhaps given as TRBD1 or TRBD2 (6 bases each). CDR1 and CDR2 from the germline V gene are SQVTM and ANQGSEA. The CDR3 is made up of 16 amino acids. Trimming took off 7 bases at V and 7 bases at J, with 26 bases between the two ends. CDR3 residues: CSAPLMMSGEVNEQFF. The CDR3 bases are TGCAGCGCCCCTCTAATGATGTCAGGGGAGGTAAATGAGCAGTTCTTC.

The chain recombines TRBV7-9 with TRBJ2-5, with TRBD1 identical over 9 bases. V dropped 2 bases and J dropped 5; count of bases not matched to a gene: 9. Germline-derived CDR1 and CDR2 are SEHNR and FQNEAQ (reference sequence). CDR3 length: 16 residues. The CDR3 here is CASSLYDRGIGETQYF. Written as DNA, the CDR3 is TGTGCCAGCAGCTTATATGACAGGGGGATTGGTGAGACCCAGTACTTC. Full variable domain (outside the CDR3, taken from reference TRBV7-9 and TRBJ2-5): DTGVSQNPRHKITKRGQNVTFRCDPISEHNRLYWYRQTLGQGPEFLTYFQNEAQLEKSRLLSDRFSAERPKGSFSTLEIQRTEQGDSAMYLCASSLYDRGIGETQYFGPGTRLLVL.

This clonotype came up a few times. The chain is built from TRBV6-1 and TRBJ2-3; 7 nucleotides align to TRBD1. Losses at the gene ends were 6 bases for V and 3 bases for J; bases not matched to a gene: 3. Germline V lookup: CDR1 MNHNS, CDR2 SASEGT. The CDR3 is 13 amino acids. The CDR3 region is CASRPTGTDTQYF. For the CDR3, the DNA is TGTGCCAGCAGACCGACAGGGACAGATACGCAGTATTTT.

The rearrangement uses TRBV5-1 and TRBJ2-7; 8 bases align to TRBD1. V trimming: 0 bases; J trimming: 5 bases; junction bases outside the gene matches: 4. This CDR3 contains 14 residues. The germline V gene has CDR1 SGHRS and CDR2 YFSETQ. The CDR3 sequence is CASSLGTGQHEQYV. The CDR3 DNA sequence: TGCGCCAGCAGCTTGGGGACAGGGCAGCACGAGCAGTACGTC.

This rearrangement joins TRBV28 to TRBJ2-1; TRBD1 aligns across 12 bases. Germline CDR1 is MDHEN and CDR2 is SYDVKM. The junction had 5 bases not matched to a gene; V was cut back by 2 bases and J by 0 bases. The CDR3 sequence is 18 residues long. The CDR3, as DNA: TGTGCCAGCAGTTTAGGGACAGGGGGCCCAAGCTCCTACAATGAGCAGTTCTTC. Translating it yields CASSLGTGGPSSYNEQFF.

CDR3 sequence (DNA): TGCAGTGCTAGAGTGGACGGATACAGGACTGAACGCACAGATACGCAGTATTTT. Translated: CSARVDGYRTERTDTQYF. V is TRBV20-1 and J is TRBJ2-3; the D gene could be TRBD1 or TRBD2 (5 bases each). V was shortened by 1 base and J by 1 base, with 21 bases between the two germline ends. This CDR3 has 18 residues. Germline V CDR1 and CDR2: DFQATT, SNEGSKA (reference sequence).

This clonotype was recorded at least ten times. The CDR3 is CSVEPPHEQFF. CDR3 DNA sequence: TGCAGCGTTGAACCCCCCCATGAGCAGTTCTTC. J is TRBJ2-1 and V is TRBV29-1; D gene unclear. The CDR3 is 11 residues long. Trimming took off 2 bases at V and 8 bases at J, with 7 bases between the two ends. Germline V gene lookup returns CDR1 SQVTM and CDR2 ANQGSEA.

V usage is TRBV15 and J usage is TRBJ2-5; D is undetermined. CDR3 length: 13 amino acids. The V end lost 1 base, the J end lost 0 bases, and 3 bases lay between the germline ends. From germline, CDR1 is LNHNV and CDR2 YYDKDF (reference sequence). CDR3 sequence reads: CATSRGNQETQYF. CDR3 nucleotide sequence: TGTGCCACCAGCAGAGGGAACCAAGAGACCCAGTACTTC.